One sample yielded the 10 T cell receptor beta chains listed below, sequenced in a study of cytomegalovirus exposure and HLA in healthy donors. Primers: 60 Vbeta forward and 13 Jbeta reverse. Data came from immunoSEQ multiplex PCR; TCRdb stores just in-frame clones and leaves some out. The table lists 150,000 or so clones, approximately 72% of them singletons. Sequenced input: PBMCs. The receptors stem from a man younger than 35 in good health and CMV-seronegative.

The chain couples TRBV18 to TRBJ2-7, with 7 bases lining up with TRBD1. CDR1 and CDR2 from the germline V gene are KGHSH and LQKENI. Losses at the gene ends were 6 bases for V and 2 bases for J; bases not matched to a gene: 13. The CDR3 runs 16 residues. The DNA of the CDR3 is TGTGCCAGCTCGGAAAAGGAGTGGGACAGACCCTACGAGCAGTACGTC. This codes for CASSEKEWDRPYEQYV.

The V gene is TRBV11-2, the J gene TRBJ1-6; D remains ambiguous. The germline gives CDR1 SGHAT, CDR2 FQNNGV. The CDR3 extends over 15 amino acids. Trimming shortened V by 4 bases and J by 2 bases, and 9 bases separated the two germline ends. CDR3 DNA: TGTGCCAGCAGCTGGTCGGCGGCCTATAATTCACCCCTCCACTTT. It codes for CASSWSAAYNSPLHF.

The chain is built from TRBV11-2 and TRBJ1-1, with 8 bases matching TRBD1. The CDR3 runs 18 residues. With V trimmed by 5 bases and J by 9 bases, 23 bases remained unmatched. Per the germline V gene, CDR1 is SGHAT and CDR2 is FQNNGV. In DNA form, the CDR3 reads TGTGCCAGCAGCGATATCGCGAGGTCTCCCGGGACAGGAGGGAAAGCTTTCTTT. Its translation: CASSDIARSPGTGGKAFF.

CDR3 region: CASSQDTGLHETQYF. The CDR3 DNA reads as TGCGCCAGCAGCCAAGATACAGGGCTTCATGAGACCCAGTACTTC. This sequence joins TRBV4-1 and TRBJ2-5; D might be TRBD1 (6 bases). V was trimmed by 0 bases and J by 5 bases, leaving 13 bases between them. The CDR3 is 15 amino acids. Germline V lookup: CDR1 MGHRA, CDR2 YSYEKL.

The gene calls are TRBV6-6 and TRBJ1-2; D is unresolved. CDR1 and CDR2 from the germline V gene are MNHNY and SVGAGI (reference sequence). The V gene lost 1 base and the J gene lost 1 base, with 7 bases spanning the gap. The CDR3 spans 14 residues. The CDR3 protein is CASSYFTDNYGYTF. The CDR3 nucleotides read TGTGCCAGCAGTTACTTCACAGATAACTATGGCTACACCTTC.

The CDR3 DNA reads as TGTGCCAGCAGCCGAAGCGCGGCGCTCCTGGCGCAGTATTTT. It yields the protein CASSRSAALLAQYF. The chain links TRBV2 to TRBJ2-3; D gene uncertain. The CDR3 contains 14 residues. With 6 bases removed from V and 10 bases from J, the gap between germline ends came to 20 bases. CDR1 is SNHLY, CDR2 FYNNEI, per germline. Based on the CDR3 plus reference TRBV2 and TRBJ2-3, the full variable domain is EPEVTQTPSHQVTQMGQEVILRCVPISNHLYFYWYRQILGQKVEFLVSFYNNEISEKSEIFDDQFSVERPDGSNFTLKIRSTKLEDSAMYFCASSRSAALLAQYFGPGTRLTVL.

This chain uses TRBV7-6 with TRBJ1-4; D gene ambiguous. The V end lost 5 bases, the J end lost 3 bases, and 10 bases lay between the germline ends. Germline CDR1 and CDR2: SGHVS and FNYEAQ. The CDR3 spans 14 residues. Here the CDR3 reads CASSPGNSNEKLFF. Written as DNA, the CDR3 is TGTGCCAGCAGCCCGGGAAACTCTAATGAAAAACTGTTTTTT.

This chain uses TRBV9 with TRBJ2-5, with D perhaps TRBD2 (7 bases). Germline lookup yields CDR1 SGDLS and CDR2 YYNGEE. Trimming pared 4 bases from V and 5 bases from J, leaving 21 bases between. The CDR3 is 16 amino acids. CDR3 protein: CASSKRGGAIFETQYF. The DNA for the CDR3 is TGTGCCAGCAGCAAAAGGGGGGGGGCGATCTTTGAGACCCAGTACTTC.

The V and J genes are TRBV12-5 and TRBJ2-2; D is perhaps TRBD2 (6 bases). The CDR3 is 15 amino acids. CDR1 is LGHNT, CDR2 FRNRAP, per germline. Trimming left V 4 bases short and J 0 bases short, with 9 bases between. The chain's CDR3 is CASGWEAANTGELFF. CDR3 coding DNA: TGTGCTAGTGGTTGGGAGGCCGCGAACACCGGGGAGCTGTTTTTT.

The chain carries TRBV6-6 and TRBJ2-2, with TRBD1 matching 8 bases. V shed 8 bases, J shed 4 bases, and the junction held 9 bases outside the gene matches. From germline, CDR1 is MNHNY and CDR2 SVGAGI (reference sequence). The CDR3 extends over 15 amino acids. The CDR3 is CASRPGDRTTGELFF. The CDR3 region has the DNA TGTGCCAGCCGCCCGGGGGACAGGACCACCGGGGAGCTGTTTTTT.